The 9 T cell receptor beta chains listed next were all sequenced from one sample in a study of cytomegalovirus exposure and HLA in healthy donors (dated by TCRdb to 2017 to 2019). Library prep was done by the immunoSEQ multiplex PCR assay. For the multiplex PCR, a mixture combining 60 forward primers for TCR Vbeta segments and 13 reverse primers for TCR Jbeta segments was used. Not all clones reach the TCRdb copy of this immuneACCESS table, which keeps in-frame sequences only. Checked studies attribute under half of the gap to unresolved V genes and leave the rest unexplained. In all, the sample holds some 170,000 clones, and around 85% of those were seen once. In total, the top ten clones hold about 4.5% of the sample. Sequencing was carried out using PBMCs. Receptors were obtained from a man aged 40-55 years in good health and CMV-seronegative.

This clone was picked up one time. The CDR3 DNA is TGTGCCGTATTCCCCTGGGGGGACCAGTACAATGAGCAGTTCTTC. Protein sequence: CAVFPWGDQYNEQFF. The genes are TRBV5-3 and TRBJ2-1; possible D gene TRBD2, 6 bases. TRBV5-3 is an open reading frame, and its role is uncertain. V was cut by 10 bases and J by 4 bases, with 21 bases left in between. The CDR3 spans 15 residues.

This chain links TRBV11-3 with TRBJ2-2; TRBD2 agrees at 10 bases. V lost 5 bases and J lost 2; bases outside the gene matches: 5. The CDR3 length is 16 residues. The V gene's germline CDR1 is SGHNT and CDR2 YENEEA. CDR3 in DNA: TGTGCCAGCAGCCGTGCTAGCGGGGGAAACACCGGGGAGCTGTTTTTT. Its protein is CASSRASGGNTGELFF.

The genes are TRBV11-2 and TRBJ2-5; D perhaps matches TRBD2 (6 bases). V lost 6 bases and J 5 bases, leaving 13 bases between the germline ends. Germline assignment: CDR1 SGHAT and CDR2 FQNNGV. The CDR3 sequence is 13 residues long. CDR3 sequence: CASRRRGLETQYF. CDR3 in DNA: TGTGCCAGCAGACGCCGGGGGTTGGAGACCCAGTACTTC.

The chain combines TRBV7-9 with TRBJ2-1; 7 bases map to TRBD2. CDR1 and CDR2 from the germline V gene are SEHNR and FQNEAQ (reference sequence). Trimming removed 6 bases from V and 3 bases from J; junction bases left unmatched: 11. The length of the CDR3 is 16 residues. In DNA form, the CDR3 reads TGTGCCAGCAGGGGGCAAGCGGGGCCTCTCTACAATGAGCAGTTCTTC. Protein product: CASRGQAGPLYNEQFF. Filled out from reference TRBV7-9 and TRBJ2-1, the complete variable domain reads DTGVSQNPRHKITKRGQNVTFRCDPISEHNRLYWYRQTLGQGPEFLTYFQNEAQLEKSRLLSDRFSAERPKGSFSTLEIQRTEQGDSAMYLCASRGQAGPLYNEQFFGPGTRLTVL.

For the CDR3, the DNA is TGTGCCAGCAGCTCCCTGGACAGCTACGAGCAGTACTTC. This gives the protein CASSSLDSYEQYF. V is TRBV5-8 and J is TRBJ2-7; weak D call: TRBD1 (6 bases). CDR1 and CDR2 from the germline V gene are SGHTS and YDEGEE. Trimming pared 3 bases from V and 3 bases from J, leaving 10 bases between. This CDR3 is built from 13 residues.

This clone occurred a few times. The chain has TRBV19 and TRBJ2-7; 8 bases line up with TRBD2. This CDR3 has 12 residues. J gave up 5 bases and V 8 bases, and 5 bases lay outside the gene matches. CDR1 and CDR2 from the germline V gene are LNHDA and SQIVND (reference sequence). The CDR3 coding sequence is TGTGCCAGTGGGAGCGGGGGCAACGAGCAGTACTTC. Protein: CASGSGGNEQYF.

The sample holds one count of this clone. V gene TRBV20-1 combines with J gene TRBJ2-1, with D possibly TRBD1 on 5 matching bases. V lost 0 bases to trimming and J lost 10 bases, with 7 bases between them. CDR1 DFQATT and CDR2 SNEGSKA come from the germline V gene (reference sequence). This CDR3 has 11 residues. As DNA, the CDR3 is TGCAGTGCTAGAGATAGGGGAGAGCAGTTCTTC. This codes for CSARDRGEQFF.

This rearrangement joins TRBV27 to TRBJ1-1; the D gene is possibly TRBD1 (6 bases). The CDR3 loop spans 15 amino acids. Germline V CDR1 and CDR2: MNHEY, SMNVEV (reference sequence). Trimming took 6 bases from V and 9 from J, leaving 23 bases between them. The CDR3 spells CASRPRTGLTGKAFF. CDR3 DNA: TGTGCCAGCAGGCCTAGAACAGGGCTCACGGGCAAAGCTTTCTTT.

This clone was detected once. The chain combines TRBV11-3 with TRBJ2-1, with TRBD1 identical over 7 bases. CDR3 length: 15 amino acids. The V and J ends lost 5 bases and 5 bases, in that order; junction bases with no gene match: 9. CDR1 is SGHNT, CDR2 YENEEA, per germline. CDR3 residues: CASSRQGTLHNEQFF. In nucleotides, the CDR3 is TGTGCCAGCAGCCGACAGGGTACTCTCCACAATGAGCAGTTCTTC.